These T cell receptor beta chains were read from a single sample in a study of blood T cell repertoires in COVID-19. Data came from immunoSEQ multiplex PCR; TCRdb stores just in-frame clones and leaves some out. The table shows 150,000 to 200,000 clones, with around 87% occurring only once. The sample was peripheral blood. The receptors were sampled from a woman of 80 years or more in a cohort sampled during active or convalescent COVID-19. The CDR3 runs from the conserved cysteine through the conserved F or W.

j_call: TRBJ1-4; cdr3_length: 16; v_call: TRBV6-1; cdr3_aa: CASSEAVWELEEKLFF
j_call: TRBJ2-3; cdr3_length: 14; v_call: TRBV7-2; cdr3_aa: CASSGTGSRDTQYF
j_call: TRBJ1-4; cdr3_length: 16; v_call: TRBV7-9; cdr3_aa: CASSKRGATTNEKLFF
j_call: TRBJ1-2; cdr3_length: 16; v_call: TRBV28; cdr3_aa: CASSRPGQGLLGGYTF
j_call: TRBJ2-1; cdr3_length: 16; v_call: TRBV7-9; cdr3_aa: CASSLMSGGPPNEQFF
j_call: TRBJ2-3; cdr3_length: 12; v_call: TRBV28; cdr3_aa: CASSPHGNTQYF
j_call: TRBJ1-5; cdr3_length: 14; v_call: TRBV10-3; cdr3_aa: CAISEGESNQPQHF
j_call: TRBJ1-6; cdr3_length: 14; v_call: TRBV24-1; cdr3_aa: CATSEPDRFGGVHF
j_call: TRBJ1-2; cdr3_length: 15; v_call: TRBV19; cdr3_aa: CASTPPGRVNYGYTF
j_call: TRBJ2-3; cdr3_length: 15; v_call: TRBV11-2; cdr3_aa: CASSLVGASSDTQYF
j_call: TRBJ2-2; cdr3_length: 16; v_call: TRBV5-1; cdr3_aa: CASSLLSASNTGELFF